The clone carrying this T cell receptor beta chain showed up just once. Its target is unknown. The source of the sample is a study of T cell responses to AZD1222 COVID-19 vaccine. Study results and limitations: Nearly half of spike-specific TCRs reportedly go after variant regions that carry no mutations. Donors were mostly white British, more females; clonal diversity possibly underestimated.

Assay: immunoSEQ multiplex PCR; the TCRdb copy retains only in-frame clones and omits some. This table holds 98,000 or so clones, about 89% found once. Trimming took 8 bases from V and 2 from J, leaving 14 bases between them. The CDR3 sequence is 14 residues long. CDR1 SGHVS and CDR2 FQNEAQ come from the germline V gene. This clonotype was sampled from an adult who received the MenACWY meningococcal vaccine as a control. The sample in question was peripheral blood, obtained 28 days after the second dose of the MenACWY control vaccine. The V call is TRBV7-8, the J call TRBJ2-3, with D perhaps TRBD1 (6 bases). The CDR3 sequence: CASRLGQYTDTQYF. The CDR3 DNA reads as TGTGCCAGCCGCCTTGGACAGTACACAGATACGCAGTATTTT.